This passage covers 5 T cell receptor beta chains from one sample sequenced in a study of response to subunit inactivated influenza vaccine (dated by TCRdb to 2017 to 2018). Preparation of the library involved RT-PCR. Sequencing was performed on an Illumina HiSeq 2500. TCRdb itself trimmed the public reads at Q25 with fastp, ran MiXCR and retained productive beta chains. Rows with a matching CDR3 protein are joined into one entry that keeps the most common DNA and genes. Present in this sample are roughly 630,000 distinct CDR3 sequences, 14% of which were seen just once. Together, the top ten hold about 7.6% of the sample. The starting material was PBMCs from blood, obtained 14 days before vaccination. These receptors were taken from a man aged 50-60 years who received an inactivated influenza vaccine. Donor details come from another sample of the same person, matched by shared clones.

This clonotype has more than one count but fewer than ten. The chain recombines TRBV6-1 with TRBJ1-5; 9 bases are shared with TRBD1. V lost 2 bases to trimming and J lost 5 bases; unmatched junction nucleotides: 4. In germline, CDR1 is MNHNS, CDR2 SASEGT. The CDR3 consists of 15 residues. CDR3: CASSERDRADQPQHF. The CDR3 nucleotides read TGTGCCAGCAGTGAAAGGGACAGGGCGGATCAGCCCCAGCATTTT.

The V gene is TRBV27, the J gene TRBJ2-3, with D possibly being TRBD2 (7 bases). V shed 2 bases and J shed 0 bases, with 12 bases lying between them. Germline assignment: CDR1 MNHEY and CDR2 SMNVEV (reference sequence). The CDR3 length is 16 residues. CDR3 in amino acids: CASSLGGAWSTDTQYF. CDR3 DNA sequence: TGTGCCAGCAGTTTAGGGGGGGCTTGGAGCACAGATACGCAGTATTTT.

The chain carries TRBV5-1 and TRBJ2-5; D may be TRBD1 or TRBD2 (6 bases each). Trimming removed 3 bases from V and 5 bases from J, with 14 bases in between. Per germline, CDR1 SGHRS and CDR2 YFSETQ. This CDR3 has 14 amino acids. CDR3 protein: CASSSLGGGETQYF. The CDR3 coding sequence is TGCGCCAGCAGCTCCCTCGGGGGCGGCGAGACCCAGTACTTC.

The chain recombines TRBV7-2 with TRBJ2-3, with 8 nucleotides matching TRBD1. The CDR3 is made up of 15 amino acids. With 1 base clipped from V and 11 bases from J, the junction kept 11 bases outside the gene matches. The germline gives CDR1 SGHTA, CDR2 FQGNSA. This CDR3 reads CASSLVQGAAGMQYF. CDR3 nucleotides: TGTGCCAGCAGCTTAGTGCAGGGGGCAGCCGGTATGCAGTATTTT.

The V and J genes are TRBV7-9 and TRBJ2-2; D unresolved. V lost 3 bases and J 4 bases, leaving 15 bases between the germline ends. The CDR3 is 16 amino acids. Germline loops: CDR1 SEHNR, CDR2 FQNEAQ (reference sequence). For the CDR3, the DNA is TGTGCCAGCAGCTTCGGAGTTGGAATGGGCACCGGGGAGCTGTTTTTT. Its protein product is CASSFGVGMGTGELFF.